These 14 T cell receptor beta chains originate from one sample sequenced in a study of T cell changes during pregnancy in multiple sclerosis. TCRdb keeps only in-frame clones here, not all; method: immunoSEQ multiplex PCR. The sample lists around 71,000 clones, over 85% seen once, with about 1.2% in the top ten. Material: peripheral blood, obtained in the third trimester of pregnancy. The receptors shown here come from a female donor with multiple sclerosis, enrolled in a pregnancy study.

The chain combines TRBV4-2 with TRBJ2-1, with D possibly TRBD2 on 6 matching bases. CDR3 length: 15 residues. CDR1 is LGHNA and CDR2 is YNFKEQ in the germline V gene. V lost 0 bases and J 7 bases, leaving 13 bases between the germline ends. The CDR3 nucleotides read TGTGCCAGCAGCCAAGATCTTGAGACTAGGAATGAGCAGTTCTTC. Translated: CASSQDLETRNEQFF.

The chain employs TRBV2 and TRBJ2-2, with D possibly TRBD1 on 5 matching bases. Trimming shortened V by 5 bases and J by 1 base, and 11 bases separated the two germline ends. Germline V gene sequence: CDR1 SNHLY, CDR2 FYNNEI. CDR3 length equals 15 residues. The CDR3 DNA reads as TGTGCCAGCAGTTGGGGCGGAATGAACACCGGGGAGCTGTTTTTT. Its protein product is CASSWGGMNTGELFF. The variable domain in full, completed from reference TRBV2 and TRBJ2-2, reads EPEVTQTPSHQVTQMGQEVILRCVPISNHLYFYWYRQILGQKVEFLVSFYNNEISEKSEIFDDQFSVERPDGSNFTLKIRSTKLEDSAMYFCASSWGGMNTGELFFGEGSRLTVL.

In its sample, this clone was seen a few times. The rearrangement uses TRBV30 and TRBJ1-1; D is ambiguous. The ends were cut back, 2 bases at V and 3 bases at J, with 4 bases in the middle. The CDR3 is made up of 11 amino acids. Germline V lookup: CDR1 GTSNPN, CDR2 SVGIG (reference sequence). The CDR3 DNA follows: TGTGCCTGGAGTCTTGACACTGAAGCTTTCTTT. It encodes CAWSLDTEAFF. Using reference TRBV30 and TRBJ1-1 for the parts outside the CDR3, the full variable domain is SQTIHQWPATLVQPVGSPLSLECTVEGTSNPNLYWYRQAAGRGLQLLFYSVGIGQISSEVPQNLSASRPQDRQFILSSKKLLLSDSGFYLCAWSLDTEAFFGQGTRLTVV.

This clone appeared a single time. The chain is built from TRBV7-2 and TRBJ1-2; tentative D call: TRBD1 (5 bases). There are 13 residues in the CDR3. The V end lost 6 bases, the J end lost 1 base, and 9 bases lay between the germline ends. The germline CDR1 and CDR2 sequences are SGHTA and FQGNSA. The CDR3 nucleotides are TGTGCCAGCAGTATGGACAATAACTATGGCTACACCTTC. It encodes CASSMDNNYGYTF.

V is TRBV7-9 and J is TRBJ2-3; D unclear. The germline V gene encodes CDR1 SEHNR and CDR2 FQNEAQ (reference sequence). Trimming took 5 bases from V and 4 from J, leaving 10 bases between them. The CDR3 sequence is 13 residues long. CDR3 in amino acids: CASSAGPPDTQYF. DNA for the CDR3: TGTGCCAGCAGCGCTGGGCCCCCAGATACGCAGTATTTT.

This chain joins TRBV27 and TRBJ1-5, with D uncertain. The germline CDR1 and CDR2 sequences are MNHEY and SMNVEV (reference sequence). V dropped 3 bases and J dropped 3 bases, with 3 bases sitting between them. There are 12 residues in the CDR3. The CDR3 DNA is TGTGCCAGCAGTTTCCTCAATCAGCCCCAGCATTTT. This gives the protein CASSFLNQPQHF.

This chain joins TRBV5-1 and TRBJ2-7, with a possible D match to TRBD1 (7 bases). In germline, CDR1 is SGHRS, CDR2 YFSETQ. Trimming left V 1 base short and J 5 bases short, with 19 bases between. The CDR3 loop spans 16 amino acids. The CDR3 region has the DNA TGCGCCAGCAGCTTGTATCGGCAGGGGGGTTTGAACGAGCAGTACTTC. It specifies CASSLYRQGGLNEQYF.

This clone has just one count. The chain employs TRBV5-1 and TRBJ2-3, with 7 positions matching TRBD2. Germline V gene sequence: CDR1 SGHRS, CDR2 YFSETQ. After removal of 3 bases from V and 4 bases from J, the junction contained 5 bases not matched to a gene. The CDR3 is 14 residues long. This CDR3 is CASSSSGTPDTQYF. CDR3 DNA: TGCGCCAGCAGCTCGAGCGGGACCCCAGATACGCAGTATTTT.

The rearrangement uses TRBV5-1 and TRBJ1-5, with D possibly TRBD1 on 6 matching bases. Germline assignment: CDR1 SGHRS and CDR2 YFSETQ. The germline V and J ends were trimmed by 4 bases and 4 bases, with 18 bases remaining between them. The CDR3 runs 16 residues. The CDR3 here is CASSLGTNGWNQPQHF. The CDR3 DNA reads TGCGCCAGCAGCCTGGGGACAAACGGTTGGAATCAGCCCCAGCATTTT.

This clone has only one observation. V and J are TRBV10-1 and TRBJ1-1; D is possibly TRBD1 (5 bases). The germline gives CDR1 WNHNN, CDR2 SYGVQD (reference sequence). The V gene lost 0 bases and the J gene lost 2 bases, with 7 bases spanning the gap. CDR3 length: 14 residues. CDR3 DNA: TGCGCCAGCAGTGAGTCCGGGGGAAACACTGAAGCTTTCTTT. Translated, it gives CASSESGGNTEAFF.

The rearrangement uses TRBV7-3 and TRBJ2-3, with 9 bases lining up with TRBD2. Germline CDR1 is SGHTA and CDR2 is FQGTGA. After removal of 2 bases from V and 2 bases from J, the junction contained 2 bases not matched to a gene. This CDR3 is built from 15 residues. In DNA form, the CDR3 reads TGTGCCAGCAGCTTAGCGGGAGGGGCCACAGATACGCAGTATTTT. Translation: CASSLAGGATDTQYF. The whole variable domain, filled in from reference TRBV7-3 and TRBJ2-3, reads GAGVSQTPSNKVTEKGKYVELRCDPISGHTALYWYRQSLGQGPEFLIYFQGTGAADDSGLPNDRFFAVRPEGSVSTLKIQRTERGDSAVYLCASSLAGGATDTQYFGPGTRLTVL.

The chain combines TRBV7-2 with TRBJ1-4; TRBD1 matches 7 bases. Germline CDR1 and CDR2: SGHTA and FQGNSA. J lost 5 bases, V lost 2 bases, and 5 bases had no gene match. CDR3 size: 15 residues. CDR3 bases: TGTGCCAGCAGCTTAAGCGACAGGGCAAATGAAAAACTGTTTTTT. Translated: CASSLSDRANEKLFF.

This chain links TRBV5-1 with TRBJ2-1, with a weak D call TRBD2 (6 bases). Germline CDR1 and CDR2: SGHRS and YFSETQ. The CDR3 totals 12 residues. V was shortened by 0 bases and J by 8 bases, with 6 bases between the two germline ends. CDR3 in amino acids: CASSLGGDEQFF. CDR3 DNA sequence: TGCGCCAGCAGCTTGGGGGGGGATGAGCAGTTCTTC.

This chain joins TRBV9 and TRBJ2-5, with 8 bases lining up with TRBD1. The length of the CDR3 is 20 residues. Germline CDR1 and CDR2: SGDLS and YYNGEE. V trimming: 3 bases; J trimming: 0 bases; junction bases outside the gene matches: 19. CDR3: CASSAGFGRGRTEHQETQYF. The CDR3 DNA reads TGTGCCAGCAGCGCGGGTTTTGGCAGGGGGCGAACTGAGCACCAAGAGACCCAGTACTTC.